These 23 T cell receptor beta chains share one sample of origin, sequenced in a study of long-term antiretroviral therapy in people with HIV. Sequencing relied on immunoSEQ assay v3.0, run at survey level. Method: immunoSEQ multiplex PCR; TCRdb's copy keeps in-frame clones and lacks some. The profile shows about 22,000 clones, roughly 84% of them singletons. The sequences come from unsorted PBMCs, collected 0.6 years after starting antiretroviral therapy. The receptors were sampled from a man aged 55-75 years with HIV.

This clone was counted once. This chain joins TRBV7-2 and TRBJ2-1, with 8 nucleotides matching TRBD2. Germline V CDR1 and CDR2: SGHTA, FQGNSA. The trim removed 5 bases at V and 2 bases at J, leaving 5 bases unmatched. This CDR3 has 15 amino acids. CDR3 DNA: TGTGCCAGCAGCCCACAGCGGGGGCCCTACAATGAGCAGTTCTTC. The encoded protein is CASSPQRGPYNEQFF. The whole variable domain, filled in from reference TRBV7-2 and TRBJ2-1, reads GAGVSQSPSNKVTEKGKDVELRCDPISGHTALYWYRQSLGQGLEFLIYFQGNSAPDKSGLPSDRFSAERTGGSVSTLTIQRTQQEDSAVYLCASSPQRGPYNEQFFGPGTRLTVL.

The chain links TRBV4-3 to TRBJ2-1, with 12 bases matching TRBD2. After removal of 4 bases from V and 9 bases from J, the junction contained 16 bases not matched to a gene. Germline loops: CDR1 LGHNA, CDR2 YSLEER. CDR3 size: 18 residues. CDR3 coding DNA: TGCGCCAGCAGCCCCCTCTCACTAGCGGGGGGACAACTGGGTGAGCAGTTCTTC. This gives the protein CASSPLSLAGGQLGEQFF.

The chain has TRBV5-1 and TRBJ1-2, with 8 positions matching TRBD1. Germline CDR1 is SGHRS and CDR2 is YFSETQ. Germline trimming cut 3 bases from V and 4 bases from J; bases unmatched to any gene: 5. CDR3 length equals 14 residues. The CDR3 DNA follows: TGCGCCAGCAGCTCAGACAGGGGTACCTATGGCTACACCTTC. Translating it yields CASSSDRGTYGYTF.

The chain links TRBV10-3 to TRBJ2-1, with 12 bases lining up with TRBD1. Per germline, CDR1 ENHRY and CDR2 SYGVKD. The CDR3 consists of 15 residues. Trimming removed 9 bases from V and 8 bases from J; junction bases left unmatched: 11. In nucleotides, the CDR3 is TGTGCCATGTCGGTTGGGGACAGGGGGCAGTATGAGCAGTTCTTC. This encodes CAMSVGDRGQYEQFF.

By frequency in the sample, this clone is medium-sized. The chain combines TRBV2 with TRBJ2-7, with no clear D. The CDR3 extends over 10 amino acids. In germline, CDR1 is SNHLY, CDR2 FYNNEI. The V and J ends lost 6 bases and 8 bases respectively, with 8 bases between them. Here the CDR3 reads CASSALKQYF. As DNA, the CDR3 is TGTGCCAGCAGCGCCCTTAAGCAGTACTTC.

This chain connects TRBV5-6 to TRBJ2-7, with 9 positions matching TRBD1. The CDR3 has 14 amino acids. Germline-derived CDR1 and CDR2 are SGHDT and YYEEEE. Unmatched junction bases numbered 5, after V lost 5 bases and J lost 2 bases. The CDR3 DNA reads TGTGCCAGCAGACCCCGGGACAGGGCCTACGAGCAGTACTTC. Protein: CASRPRDRAYEQYF.

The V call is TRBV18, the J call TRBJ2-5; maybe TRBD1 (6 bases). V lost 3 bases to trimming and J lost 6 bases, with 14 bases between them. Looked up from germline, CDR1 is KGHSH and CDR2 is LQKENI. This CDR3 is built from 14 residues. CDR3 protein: CASSPLDSQQTQYF. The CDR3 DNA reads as TGTGCCAGCTCACCTCTGGACAGTCAACAGACCCAGTACTTC.

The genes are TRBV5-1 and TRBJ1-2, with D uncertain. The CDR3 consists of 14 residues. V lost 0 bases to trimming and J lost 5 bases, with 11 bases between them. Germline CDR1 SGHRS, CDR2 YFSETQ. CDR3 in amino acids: CASSLGEPGYGYTF. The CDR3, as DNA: TGCGCCAGCAGCTTGGGGGAGCCTGGGTATGGCTACACCTTC.

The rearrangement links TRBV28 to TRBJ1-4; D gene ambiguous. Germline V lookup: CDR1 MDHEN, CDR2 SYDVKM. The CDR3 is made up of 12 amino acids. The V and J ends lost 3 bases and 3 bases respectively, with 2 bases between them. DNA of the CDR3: TGTGCCAGCAGTTTCCCTAATGAAAAACTGTTTTTT. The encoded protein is CASSFPNEKLFF.

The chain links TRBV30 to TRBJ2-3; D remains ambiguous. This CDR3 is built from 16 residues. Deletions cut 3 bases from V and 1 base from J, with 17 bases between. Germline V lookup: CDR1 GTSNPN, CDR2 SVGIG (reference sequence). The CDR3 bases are TGTGCCTGGAGCGCCGAATTAGTTCAGGGCACAGATACGCAGTATTTT. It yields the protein CAWSAELVQGTDTQYF.

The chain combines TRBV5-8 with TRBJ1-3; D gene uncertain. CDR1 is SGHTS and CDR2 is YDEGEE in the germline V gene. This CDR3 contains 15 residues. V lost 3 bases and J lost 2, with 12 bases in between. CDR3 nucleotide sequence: TGTGCCAGCAGCTGGAGCTACGCGACTGGAAACACCATATATTTT. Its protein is CASSWSYATGNTIYF.

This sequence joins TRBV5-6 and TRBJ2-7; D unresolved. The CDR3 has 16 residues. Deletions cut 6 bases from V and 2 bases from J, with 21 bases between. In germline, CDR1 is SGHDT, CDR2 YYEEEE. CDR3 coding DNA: TGTGCCAGCAACAGCTTGATCGTCAGATCTACCTACGAGCAGTACTTC. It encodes CASNSLIVRSTYEQYF.

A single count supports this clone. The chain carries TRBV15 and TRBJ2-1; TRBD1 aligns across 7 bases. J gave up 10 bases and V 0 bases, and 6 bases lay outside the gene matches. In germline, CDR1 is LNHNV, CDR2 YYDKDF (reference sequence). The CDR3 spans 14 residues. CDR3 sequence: CATSRDLGGTEQFF. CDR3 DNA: TGTGCCACCAGCAGAGATTTAGGGGGCACCGAGCAGTTCTTC.

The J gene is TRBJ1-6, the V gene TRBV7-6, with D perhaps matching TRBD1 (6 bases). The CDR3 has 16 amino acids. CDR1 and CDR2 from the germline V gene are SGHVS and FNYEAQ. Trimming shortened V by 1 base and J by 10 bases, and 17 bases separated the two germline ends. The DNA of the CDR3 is TGTGCCAGCAGCTTAGGCGCGACAGGTAGTCCCTCACCCCTCCACTTT. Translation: CASSLGATGSPSPLHF.

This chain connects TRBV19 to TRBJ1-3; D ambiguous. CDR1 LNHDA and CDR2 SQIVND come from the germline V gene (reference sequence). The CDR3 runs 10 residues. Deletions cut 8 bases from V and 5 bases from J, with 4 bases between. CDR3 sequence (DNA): TGTGCCAGTGAGAGAAACACCATATATTTT. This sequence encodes CASERNTIYF.

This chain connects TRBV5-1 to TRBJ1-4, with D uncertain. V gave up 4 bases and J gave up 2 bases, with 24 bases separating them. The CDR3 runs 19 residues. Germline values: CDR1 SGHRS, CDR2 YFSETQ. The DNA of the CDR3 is TGCGCCAGCAGCCCACGAGTCGGGCGACCCCTGGCCACTAATGAAAAACTGTTTTTT. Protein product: CASSPRVGRPLATNEKLFF.

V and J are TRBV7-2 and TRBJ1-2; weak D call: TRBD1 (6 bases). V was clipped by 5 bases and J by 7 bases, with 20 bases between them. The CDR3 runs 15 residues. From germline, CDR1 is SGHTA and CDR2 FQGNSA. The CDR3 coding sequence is TGTGCCAGCAGCACCGGACAGTCCCTCACGGCTGGCTACACCTTC. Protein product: CASSTGQSLTAGYTF.

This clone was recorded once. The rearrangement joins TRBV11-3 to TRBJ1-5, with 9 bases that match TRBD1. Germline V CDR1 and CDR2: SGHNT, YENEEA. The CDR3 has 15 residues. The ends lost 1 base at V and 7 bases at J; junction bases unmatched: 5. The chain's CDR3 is CASSLGTGVGQPQHF. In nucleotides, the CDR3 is TGTGCCAGCAGCTTAGGGACAGGGGTAGGCCAGCCCCAGCATTTT.

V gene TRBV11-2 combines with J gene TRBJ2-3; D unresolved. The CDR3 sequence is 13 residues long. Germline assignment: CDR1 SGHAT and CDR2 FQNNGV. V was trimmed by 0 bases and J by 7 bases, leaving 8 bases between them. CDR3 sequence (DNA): TGTGCCAGCAGCTTAGACCGGCTTAATACGCAGTATTTT. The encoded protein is CASSLDRLNTQYF.

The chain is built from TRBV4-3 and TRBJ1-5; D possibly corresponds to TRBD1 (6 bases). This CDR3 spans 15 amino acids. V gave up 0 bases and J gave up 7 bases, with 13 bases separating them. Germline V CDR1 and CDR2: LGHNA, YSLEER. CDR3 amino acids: CASSQDWRTDQPQHF. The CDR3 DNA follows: TGCGCCAGCAGCCAAGATTGGAGGACAGACCAGCCCCAGCATTTT.

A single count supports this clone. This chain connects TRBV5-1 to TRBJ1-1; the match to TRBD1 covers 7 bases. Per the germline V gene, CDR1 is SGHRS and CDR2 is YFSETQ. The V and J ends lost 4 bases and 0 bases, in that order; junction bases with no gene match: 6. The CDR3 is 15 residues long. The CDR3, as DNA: TGCGCCAGCAGCCGGACGGGACAGCTGAACACTGAAGCTTTCTTT. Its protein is CASSRTGQLNTEAFF.

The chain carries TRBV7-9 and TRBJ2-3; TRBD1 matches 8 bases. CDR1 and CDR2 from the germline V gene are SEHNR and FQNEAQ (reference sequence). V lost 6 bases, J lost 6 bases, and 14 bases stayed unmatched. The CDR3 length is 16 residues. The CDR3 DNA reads TGTGCCAGCAGTTTCAGACCGGGACAGGCATGGGATACGCAGTATTTT. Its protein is CASSFRPGQAWDTQYF.

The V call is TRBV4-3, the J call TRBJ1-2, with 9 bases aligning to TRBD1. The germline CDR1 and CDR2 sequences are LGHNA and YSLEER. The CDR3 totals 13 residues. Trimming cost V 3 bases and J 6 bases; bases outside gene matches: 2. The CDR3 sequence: CASSQGQGDGYTF. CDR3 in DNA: TGCGCCAGCAGCCAGGGACAGGGTGATGGCTACACCTTC.